This passage covers 27 T cell receptor beta chains from one sample sequenced in a study of T cells after yellow fever vaccination. TCRdb reanalysed the 5' RACE reads using MiXCR and keeps one entry per CDR3 protein. The sample has nearly 350,000 distinct CDR3 sequences, 7% to 10% seen once. The specimen comprised PBMCs, sampled about 49 days after the first yellow fever vaccination. Receptors were obtained from a man aged 18 to 35 who received the YFV17D yellow fever vaccine.

This clonotype showed up just a few times. The chain recombines TRBV28 with TRBJ2-1, with a tentative D call TRBD1 (7 bases). Trimming shortened V by 11 bases and J by 3 bases, and 14 bases separated the two germline ends. CDR3 length: 13 residues. The V gene's germline CDR1 is MDHEN and CDR2 SYDVKM. The CDR3 DNA sequence: TGTGCCTGTGCAGGGGGGAGCTACAATGAGCAGTTCTTC. This translates into CACAGGSYNEQFF. The full variable domain, in which reference TRBV28 and TRBJ2-1 provide the parts outside the CDR3, is DVKVTQSSRYLVKRTGEKVFLECVQDMDHENMFWYRQDPGLGLRLIYFSYDVKMKEKGDIPEGYSVSREKKERFSLILESASTNQTSMYLCACAGGSYNEQFFGPGTRLTVL.

This clonotype was found a few times. The chain has TRBV7-9 and TRBJ1-5; perhaps TRBD1 as D (5 bases). Germline loops: CDR1 SEHNR, CDR2 FQNEAQ (reference sequence). V dropped 7 bases and J dropped 4 bases, with 17 bases sitting between them. This CDR3 has 15 residues. The CDR3 DNA reads TGTGCCAGCACCCCCCTCGGGGGTCGGAATCAGCCCCAGCATTTT. The encoded protein is CASTPLGGRNQPQHF. Combining the CDR3 with reference TRBV7-9 and TRBJ1-5 gives the whole variable domain DTGVSQNPRHKITKRGQNVTFRCDPISEHNRLYWYRQTLGQGPEFLTYFQNEAQLEKSRLLSDRFSAERPKGSFSTLEIQRTEQGDSAMYLCASTPLGGRNQPQHFGDGTRLSIL.

CDR3 amino acids: CASKGETQYF. CDR3 coding DNA: TGTGCCAGCAAAGGCGAGACCCAGTACTTC. The chain joins TRBV2 to TRBJ2-5; D is unresolved. The CDR3 runs 10 residues. The V gene lost 7 bases and the J gene lost 5 bases, with 5 bases spanning the gap. Germline-derived CDR1 and CDR2 are SNHLY and FYNNEI.

This rearrangement joins TRBV30 to TRBJ1-5; the D is unclear. CDR1 is GTSNPN and CDR2 is SVGIG in the germline V gene (reference sequence). Trimming removed 5 bases from V and 3 bases from J, with 11 bases in between. This CDR3 has 13 residues. This CDR3 is CAWADGFNQPQHF. The DNA for the CDR3 is TGTGCCTGGGCTGACGGGTTCAATCAGCCCCAGCATTTT.

This clonotype was seen repeatedly, ten times or more. The chain recombines TRBV5-1 with TRBJ1-1; 8 positions match TRBD1. The CDR3 totals 14 residues. Unmatched junction bases numbered 3, after V lost 4 bases and J lost 1 base. CDR1 is SGHRS, CDR2 YFSETQ, per germline. Here the CDR3 reads CASSTQGGNTEAFF. As DNA, the CDR3 is TGCGCCAGCAGCACACAGGGGGGGAACACTGAAGCTTTCTTT.

This clonotype appeared a few times. The chain combines TRBV27 with TRBJ2-7, with D uncertain. The CDR3 is 13 amino acids. V was trimmed by 2 bases and J by 3 bases, leaving 8 bases between them. Germline-derived CDR1 and CDR2 are MNHEY and SMNVEV (reference sequence). CDR3: CASSLSPYYEQYF. CDR3 DNA sequence: TGTGCCAGCAGTTTAAGTCCCTACTACGAGCAGTACTTC.

The J gene is TRBJ2-1, the V gene TRBV4-2; maybe TRBD1 (5 bases). The CDR3 is 15 residues long. V was pared by 0 bases and J by 2 bases, with 8 bases between. The germline gives CDR1 LGHNA, CDR2 YNFKEQ. DNA of the CDR3: TGTGCCAGCAGCCAAGACACAGGACCCTACAATGAGCAGTTCTTC. Amino acid sequence: CASSQDTGPYNEQFF.

V and J are TRBV7-9 and TRBJ2-7, with D unclear. Germline loops: CDR1 SEHNR, CDR2 FQNEAQ (reference sequence). Trimming cost V 5 bases and J 3 bases, with 8 bases left between them. There are 12 residues in the CDR3. The CDR3 DNA reads as TGTGCCAGCAGCCGTGTGGACTACGAGCAGTACTTC. Its translation is CASSRVDYEQYF.

The V gene is TRBV10-3, the J gene TRBJ2-1, with TRBD2 matching 9 bases. Germline CDR1 is ENHRY and CDR2 is SYGVKD. Trimming cost V 5 bases and J 7 bases; bases outside gene matches: 3. The CDR3 consists of 13 residues. CDR3 sequence reads: CAISPGLANEQFF. The CDR3 coding sequence is TGTGCCATCAGTCCGGGACTAGCAAATGAGCAGTTCTTC.

This clonotype was seen more than once but under ten times. This sequence joins TRBV6-1 and TRBJ2-1; no definite D call. V was trimmed by 7 bases and J by 10 bases, leaving 14 bases between them. Germline V gene sequence: CDR1 MNHNS, CDR2 SASEGT. This CDR3 has 12 residues. This CDR3 reads CASTPQHGEQFF. CDR3 DNA sequence: TGTGCCAGCACCCCGCAACACGGAGAGCAGTTCTTC.

This chain connects TRBV29-1 to TRBJ2-7; D may correspond to TRBD1 or TRBD2 (6 bases each). The CDR3 extends over 13 amino acids. Germline CDR1 reads SQVTM; CDR2 reads ANQGSEA. Trimming took 6 bases from V and 0 from J, leaving 12 bases between them. The CDR3 region is CSVRGAISYEQYF. The CDR3 nucleotides read TGCAGCGTGAGGGGGGCTATCTCCTACGAGCAGTACTTC.

This clonotype came up many times. V gene TRBV7-2 combines with J gene TRBJ2-5; TRBD2 matches 11 bases. The germline CDR1 and CDR2 sequences are SGHTA and FQGNSA. Trimming cost V 2 bases and J 2 bases; bases outside gene matches: 4. This CDR3 region has 16 residues. The CDR3 nucleotides read TGTGCCAGCAGCTTAAGCTCTAGCGGGGGGCAAGAGACCCAGTACTTC. Its translation: CASSLSSSGGQETQYF.

Only a few counts were recorded for this clonotype. The chain employs TRBV4-2 and TRBJ2-7; D is undetermined. Germline loops: CDR1 LGHNA, CDR2 YNFKEQ. This CDR3 is built from 11 residues. V lost 1 base to trimming and J lost 5 bases, with 3 bases between them. The CDR3 DNA sequence: TGTGCCAGCAGCCAAGGAAACGAGCAGTACTTC. Translated: CASSQGNEQYF.

This chain uses TRBV6-5 with TRBJ2-1; D uncertain. V was shortened by 10 bases and J by 8 bases, with 15 bases between the two germline ends. The CDR3 runs to 12 residues. The V gene's germline CDR1 is MNHEY and CDR2 SVGAGI. CDR3 nucleotides: TGTGCCACCGGCCCCCCCGGAGATGAGCAGTTCTTC. It translates to CATGPPGDEQFF.

The chain employs TRBV5-1 and TRBJ2-2; D is ambiguous. Germline loops: CDR1 SGHRS, CDR2 YFSETQ. This CDR3 contains 14 residues. Trimming shortened V by 0 bases and J by 8 bases, and 11 bases separated the two germline ends. CDR3 nucleotides: TGCGCCAGCAGCTTGGTAACAGTCAGAGGGGAGCTGTTTTTT. Translating gives CASSLVTVRGELFF.

This clonotype was detected many times. CDR3 nucleotide sequence: TGTGCCACCAGTGCGGAATCGGGCGCTGAAGCTTTCTTT. Protein: CATSAESGAEAFF. The chain uses TRBV24-1 and TRBJ1-1; D unresolved. The CDR3 has 13 residues. Germline V gene lookup returns CDR1 KGHDR and CDR2 SFDVKD. The germline V and J ends were trimmed by 5 bases and 6 bases, with 12 bases remaining between them.

V is TRBV4-3 and J is TRBJ1-6; 7 positions agree with TRBD1. V lost 3 bases, J lost 9 bases, and 11 bases stayed unmatched. Per the germline V gene, CDR1 is LGHNA and CDR2 is YSLEER. The CDR3 loop spans 16 amino acids. CDR3 sequence reads: CASSHDRVAIGSPLHF. The CDR3 DNA sequence: TGCGCCAGCAGCCACGACAGGGTAGCGATAGGTTCACCCCTCCACTTT.

This clonotype occurred a few times. CDR3 protein: CASSLVPFGGTQYF. DNA of the CDR3: TGCGCCAGCAGCTTGGTGCCATTTGGGGGGACCCAGTACTTC. The chain links TRBV5-1 to TRBJ2-5, with D perhaps TRBD1 or TRBD2 (5 bases each). V lost 0 bases and J lost 7, with 13 bases in between. The CDR3 has 14 residues. CDR1 is SGHRS, CDR2 YFSETQ, per germline.

This clonotype was detected only once. This chain joins TRBV21-1 and TRBJ2-5. TRBV21-1 corresponds to a pseudogene. The CDR3 consists of 13 residues. CDR3 region: CASSKQQRETQYF. In DNA, the CDR3 is TGTGCCAGCAGCAAACAGCAGAGAGAGACCCAGTACTTC.

The chain links TRBV5-6 to TRBJ1-5; D uncertain. The germline V and J ends were trimmed by 0 bases and 2 bases, with 6 bases remaining between them. CDR3 length equals 14 residues. CDR1 is SGHDT and CDR2 is YYEEEE in the germline V gene. The CDR3 sequence: CASSLGRRNQPQHF. In nucleotides, the CDR3 is TGTGCCAGCAGCTTGGGAAGGCGCAATCAGCCCCAGCATTTT.

J is TRBJ1-2 and V is TRBV7-6; no clear D. Trimming removed 4 bases at V and 3 bases at J, with 9 bases between. CDR1 and CDR2 (germline): SGHVS, FNYEAQ. This CDR3 has 13 amino acids. The CDR3 region has the DNA TGTGCCAGCAGCTCATGGGAGGACTATGGCTACACCTTC. Translation: CASSSWEDYGYTF.

This clonotype occurred a few times. This chain links TRBV5-1 with TRBJ1-2; 8 bases are a match to TRBD1. Losses at the gene ends were 7 bases for V and 8 bases for J; bases not matched to a gene: 4. Germline V gene data show CDR1 as SGHRS and CDR2 as YFSETQ. CDR3 length: 11 amino acids. In nucleotides, the CDR3 is TGCGCCAGCGCAGGGGGCAAGGGCTACACCTTC. Its protein product is CASAGGKGYTF.

The table lists this clonotype with a few counts. J is TRBJ1-6 and V is TRBV10-3; D is unresolved. Trimming cost V 4 bases and J 9 bases, with 7 bases left between them. The CDR3 is made up of 12 amino acids. The germline V gene encodes CDR1 ENHRY and CDR2 SYGVKD. The CDR3 here is CAISVGSSPLHF. CDR3 coding DNA: TGTGCCATCAGTGTAGGCTCTTCACCCCTCCACTTT.

V is TRBV5-1 and J is TRBJ1-1; 8 bases fit TRBD1. The CDR3 extends over 14 amino acids. Losses at the gene ends were 3 bases for V and 8 bases for J; bases not matched to a gene: 9. Germline values: CDR1 SGHRS, CDR2 YFSETQ. CDR3 nucleotide sequence: TGCGCCAGCAGCTGGGGACAGGCGCCCGGGGAAGCTTTCTTT. This gives the protein CASSWGQAPGEAFF.

This chain links TRBV12-3 or TRBV12-4 with TRBJ1-1; 9 nucleotides align to TRBD1. CDR3 size: 14 residues. V shed 4 bases and J 5 bases; nucleotides not matched to a gene: 5. The CDR3 region is CASSWDREGTEAFF. DNA for the CDR3: TGTGCCAGCAGTTGGGACAGGGAGGGGACTGAAGCTTTCTTT.

The chain couples TRBV20-1 to TRBJ2-5; 7 positions match TRBD2. The trim removed 5 bases at V and 5 bases at J, leaving 8 bases unmatched. CDR1 and CDR2 (germline): DFQATT, SNEGSKA (reference sequence). This CDR3 comprises 13 residues. This CDR3 reads CSAPRSGVETQYF. The DNA of the CDR3 is TGCAGTGCTCCCCGGAGCGGGGTCGAGACCCAGTACTTC.

The rearrangement joins TRBV12-3 or TRBV12-4 to TRBJ2-3, with 8 bases matching TRBD2. The CDR3 contains 16 residues. V gave up 6 bases and J gave up 3 bases; unmatched junction bases: 11. CDR3 in amino acids: CASSLGSGLGTDTQYF. Written as DNA, the CDR3 is TGTGCCAGCAGCCTTGGGTCGGGACTAGGGACAGATACGCAGTATTTT.